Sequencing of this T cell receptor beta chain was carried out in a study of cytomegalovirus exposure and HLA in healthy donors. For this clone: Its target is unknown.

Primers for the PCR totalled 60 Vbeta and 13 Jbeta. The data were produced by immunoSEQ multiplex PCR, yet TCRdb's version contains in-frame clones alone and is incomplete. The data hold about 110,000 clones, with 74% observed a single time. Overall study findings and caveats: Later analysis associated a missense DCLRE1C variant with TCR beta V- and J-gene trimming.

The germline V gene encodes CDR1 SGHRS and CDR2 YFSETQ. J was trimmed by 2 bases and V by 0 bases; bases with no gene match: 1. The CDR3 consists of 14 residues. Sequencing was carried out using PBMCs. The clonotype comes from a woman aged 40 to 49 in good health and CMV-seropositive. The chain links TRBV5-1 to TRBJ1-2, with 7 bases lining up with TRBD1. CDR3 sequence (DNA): TGCGCCAGCAGCTTGGGGGACAGAAACTATGGCTACACCTTC. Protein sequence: CASSLGDRNYGYTF.